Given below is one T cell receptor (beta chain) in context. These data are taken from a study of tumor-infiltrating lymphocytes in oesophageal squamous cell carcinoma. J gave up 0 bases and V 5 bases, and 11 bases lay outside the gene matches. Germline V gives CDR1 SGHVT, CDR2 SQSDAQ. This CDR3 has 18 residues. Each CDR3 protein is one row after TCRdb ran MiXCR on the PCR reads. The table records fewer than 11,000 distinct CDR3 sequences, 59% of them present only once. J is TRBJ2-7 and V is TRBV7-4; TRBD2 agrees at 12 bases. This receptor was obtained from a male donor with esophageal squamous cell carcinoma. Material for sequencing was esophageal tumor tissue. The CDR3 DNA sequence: TGTGCCAGCAGCCACCGACTAGCGGGGGCCTCACCCTCCTACGAGCAGTACTTC. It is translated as CASSHRLAGASPSYEQYF. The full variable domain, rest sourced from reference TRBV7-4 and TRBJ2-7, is GAGVSQSPRYKVAKRGRDVALRCDSISGHVTLYWYRQTLGQGSEVLTYSQSDAQRDKSGRPSGRFSAERPERSVSTLKIQRTEQGDSAVYLCASSHRLAGASPSYEQYFGPGTRLTVT.